The TCR beta chain under discussion was sequenced for a study of pediatric ulcerative colitis. Rectal tissue came from one to two pinch biopsies taken at colonoscopy. No immunosuppressive drugs were given to ulcerative colitis patients before diagnostic colonoscopy. Study-wide points: Blood-rectal clonal overlap within each person was significantly higher in ulcerative colitis patients than controls.

Assay: immunoSEQ multiplex PCR; the TCRdb copy retains only in-frame clones and omits some. Of fewer than 20,000 clones detected, roughly 80% appear once; the ten largest clones hold around 7%. The germline gives CDR1 SQVTM, CDR2 ANQGSEA. The CDR3 runs 10 residues. The ends were cut back, 7 bases at V and 8 bases at J, with 11 bases in the middle. Note on this clone: Its antigen remains unidentified.

The rearrangement joins TRBV29-1 to TRBJ1-2; D is possibly TRBD1 (5 bases). Specimen: gut tissue. The sequence came from a boy younger than 18 with moderate ulcerative colitis. CDR3 coding DNA: TGCAGCGCCGGGGACTTCGGCTACACCTTC. It specifies CSAGDFGYTF.